The sequence of this T cell receptor (beta chain) was determined in a study of human T cells and chemical hapten exposure. One entry per CDR3 protein, called by TCRdb with MiXCR from the RACE reads. The data hold more than 70,000 distinct CDR3 sequences, with about a tenth observed a single time. Germline CDR1 MDHEN, CDR2 SYDVKM. The CDR3 extends over 17 amino acids. V was trimmed by 5 bases and J by 4 bases, leaving 18 bases between them. This clonotype was counted only a few times. Sample time point: patch test 3, about 24 weeks after DPC sensitization. The treatment here: therapeutic diphenylcyclopropenone sensitization with weekly scalp DPC. The drawing of blood occurred before each patch test was applied.

This sequence originates from a woman in her 30s with alopecia areata. Some clones in this sample may be carry-over from other donors' samples. This rearrangement joins TRBV28 to TRBJ2-6, with D possibly being TRBD1 or TRBD2 (5 bases each). This sample comprised whole blood, obtained in connection with sensitization to the hapten diphenylcyclopropenone (DPC). Written as DNA, the CDR3 is TGTGCCAGCAGTACACGGGACGCCAGGACAGGGGCCAACGTCCTGACTTTC. The encoded protein is CASSTRDARTGANVLTF. The entire variable domain, with the rest obtained from reference TRBV28 and TRBJ2-6, is as follows: DVKVTQSSRYLVKRTGEKVFLECVQDMDHENMFWYRQDPGLGLRLIYFSYDVKMKEKGDIPEGYSVSREKKERFSLILESASTNQTSMYLCASSTRDARTGANVLTFGAGSRLTVL.